The present T cell receptor (beta chain) was sequenced within a study of blood T cell repertoires in COVID-19 (TCRdb year 2020). With regard to the full study: The collaborator samples originated in the United States, Italy and Spain and spanned the acute and convalescent phases of COVID-19. The prospective study material was composed of cDNA or gDNA derived from T cells, B-cell-depleted T cells, or PBMCs. The dataset comprised deeply sampled blood TCRbeta repertoires from subjects exposed to, actively infected with, or recovered from COVID-19. Where available, HLA class I and class II types were obtained from metadata supplied by the sample provider rather than from assay-based typing. Sample metadata almost always included a de-identified subject ID, COVID-19 status, age in years and sex. Samples were obtained from the ongoing ImmuneRACE study (first 160 participants) and from roughly 1,300 subjects provided by 6 global collaborators. A freely available public database, intended as a resource for researchers studying the immune response to SARS-CoV-2, is where the repertoires were released. The research as a whole found: How much clinical and demographic metadata was included differed by source and by participant, and the metadata was provided uncurated.

A second Seattle source provided samples from volunteer blood donors who had recovered from COVID-19. Each collaborating institution followed its own protocols to collect whole blood in K2EDTA tubes. For TCRbeta analysis, collaborator samples were shipped as frozen whole blood, as isolated PBMCs, or as DNA extracted from either sample type. TCRbeta CDR3 regions were amplified from genomic DNA by means of the immunoSEQ Assay, a bias-controlled multiplex PCR. The authors' analysis ran thus. The number of nucleated cells in each sample was estimated by amplification of reference gene primers within the assay. To quantify the absolute abundance of each unique TCRbeta CDR3 rearrangement, sequence reads were collapsed and filtered. For each sample, productive Simpson clonality was calculated as the square root of Simpson's diversity index over productive rearrangements. Entries here come from immuneACCESS through TCRdb and include only in-frame sequences with V and J called. Some clones fail to appear in such tables; in the studies checked, an unresolved V gene covers under half of the shortfall, and the cause of the remainder is unknown. V, J and clone size are taken as reported in that table, and D and trimming were inferred from the DNA itself. The sample records a few hundred thousand clones, around 86% of which are singletons. About 10% of the sample goes to the ten largest clones.

Turning to this clone: Its antigen specificity is not known. No much larger clone exists at a distance of one base, and base qualities are not known.

Based on the germline V gene, the CDR1 and CDR2 sequences are SGHVS and FNYEAQ. The CDR3 numbers 16 residues from cysteine through phenylalanine. Only the CDR3 region is kept as DNA, spanning 48 bases read in frame from base 1. The trim is 1 base for V and 4 bases for J, with a gap of 16 bases between the germline ends. The sequence was obtained from a man aged 40-55 years who had recovered from COVID-19. The rearrangement joined TRBV7-6 to TRBJ1-1, with a tentative D gene TRBD1 over 5 matching bases. The sequencing sample was made of peripheral blood. The nucleotide sequence reads TGTGCCAGCAGCTTAGAAGCGGGCAGGGTTGGCACTGAAGCTTTCTTT. Translated, this is CASSLEAGRVGTEAFF.